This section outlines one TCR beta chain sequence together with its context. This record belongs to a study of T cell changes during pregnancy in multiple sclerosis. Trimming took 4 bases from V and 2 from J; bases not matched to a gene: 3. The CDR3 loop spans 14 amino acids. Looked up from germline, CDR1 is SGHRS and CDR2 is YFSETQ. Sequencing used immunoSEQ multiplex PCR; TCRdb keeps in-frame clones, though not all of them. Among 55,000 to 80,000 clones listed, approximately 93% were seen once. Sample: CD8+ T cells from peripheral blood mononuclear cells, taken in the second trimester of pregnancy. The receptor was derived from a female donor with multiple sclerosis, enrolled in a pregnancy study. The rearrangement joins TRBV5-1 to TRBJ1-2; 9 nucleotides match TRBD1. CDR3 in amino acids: CASSAQGANYGYTF. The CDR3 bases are TGCGCCAGCAGCGCACAGGGGGCGAACTATGGCTACACCTTC.